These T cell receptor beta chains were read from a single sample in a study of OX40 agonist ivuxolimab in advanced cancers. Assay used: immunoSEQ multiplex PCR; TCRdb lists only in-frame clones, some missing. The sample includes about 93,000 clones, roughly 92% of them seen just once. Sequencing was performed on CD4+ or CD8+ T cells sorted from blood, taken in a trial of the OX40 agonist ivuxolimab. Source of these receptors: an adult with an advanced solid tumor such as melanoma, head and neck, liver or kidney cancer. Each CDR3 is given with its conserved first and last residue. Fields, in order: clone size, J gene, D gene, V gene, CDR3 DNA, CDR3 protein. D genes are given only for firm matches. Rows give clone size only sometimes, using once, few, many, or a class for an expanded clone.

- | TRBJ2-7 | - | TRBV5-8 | TGTGCCAGCAGGGGGACAACCTACGAGCAGTACTTC | CASRGTTYEQYF
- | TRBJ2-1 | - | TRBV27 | TGTGCCAGCAGTTTCGGGGGATCTCACAATGAGCAGTTCTTC | CASSFGGSHNEQFF
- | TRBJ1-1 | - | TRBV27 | TGTGCCAGCAGTCTCCTCCGGGACCCACGAGGGACTTTCTTT | CASSLLRDPRGTFF
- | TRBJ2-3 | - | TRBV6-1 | TGTGCCAGCAGTGAAGACTTCCCACTTACGCAGTATTTT | CASSEDFPLTQYF
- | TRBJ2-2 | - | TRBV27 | TGTGCCAGCGGCCCGTACAGGGACGCCGGGGAGCTGTTTTTT | CASGPYRDAGELFF
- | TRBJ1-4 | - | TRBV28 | TGTGACTGGTCGAGGCCCCATGAAAAACTGTTTTTT | CDWSRPHEKLFF
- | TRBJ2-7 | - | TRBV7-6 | TGTGCCAGCAGCTTTGGAGGGGGGGACTACGAGCAGTACTTC | CASSFGGGDYEQYF
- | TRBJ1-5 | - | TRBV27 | TGTGCCAGCAGTCCTATCCATAATCAGCCCCAGCATTTT | CASSPIHNQPQHF
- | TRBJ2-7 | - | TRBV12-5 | TGTGCTAGTGGTTTGGAAGGGGCTAACGAGCAGTACTTC | CASGLEGANEQYF
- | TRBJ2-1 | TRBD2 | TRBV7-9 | TGTGCCAGCAGCTTTGCTGCGGGAGGGGAGCAGTTCTTC | CASSFAAGGEQFF
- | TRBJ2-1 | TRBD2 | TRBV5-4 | TGTGCCAGCAGCTCGGGACTAGCGGGGTCAATAAATGAGCAGTTCTTC | CASSSGLAGSINEQFF
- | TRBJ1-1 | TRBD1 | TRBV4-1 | TGCGCCAGCAGCCAAGAAAAAAAGGGGGCAATGAACACTGAAGCTTTCTTT | CASSQEKKGAMNTEAFF
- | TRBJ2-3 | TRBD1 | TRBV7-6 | TGTGCCAGCAGCTTGAAACGGGACAGAGCCGATAGGGATACGCAGTATTTT | CASSLKRDRADRDTQYF
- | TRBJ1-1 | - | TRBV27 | TGTGCCAGCAGTCAATCGACCCCGAGGCGGTCGGGCACTGAAGCTTTCTTT | CASSQSTPRRSGTEAFF
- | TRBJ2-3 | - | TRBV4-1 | TGCGCCAGCAGCCAAGGGGCAGATACGCAGTATTTT | CASSQGADTQYF
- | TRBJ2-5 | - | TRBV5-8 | TGTGCCAGCAGCTTGGTTGCCGGCGAGACCCAGTACTTC | CASSLVAGETQYF
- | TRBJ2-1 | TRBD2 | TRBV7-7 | TGTGCTAGCAGTCCTCTAGCGGGGTTCCGCAATGAGCAGTTCTTC | CASSPLAGFRNEQFF
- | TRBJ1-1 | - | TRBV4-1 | TGCGCCAGCAGCCTCCAAGTGGGGGAAACTGAAGCTTTCTTT | CASSLQVGETEAFF
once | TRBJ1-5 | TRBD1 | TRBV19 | TGTGCCAGTAGTGCCCGAGGGGGGACAGGGGTCAATCAGCCCCAGCATTTT | CASSARGGTGVNQPQHF
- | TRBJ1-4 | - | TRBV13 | TGTGCCAGCAGCTTAGGGGCCCCCTCCGTTGAAAAACTGTTTTTT | CASSLGAPSVEKLFF
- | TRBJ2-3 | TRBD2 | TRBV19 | TGTGCCAGTAATTGGGCGGGAGGGACAGATACGCAGTATTTT | CASNWAGGTDTQYF
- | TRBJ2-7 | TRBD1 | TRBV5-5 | TGTGCCAGCAGCTGGGGACAGCGCTACGAGCAGTACTTC | CASSWGQRYEQYF
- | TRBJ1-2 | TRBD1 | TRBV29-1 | TGCAGCGTTGCCGGGACAGGGGTCTATGGCTACACCTTC | CSVAGTGVYGYTF
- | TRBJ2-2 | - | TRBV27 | TGTGCCAGCACGAGTATTGTACAGGGGAACACCGGGGAGCTGTTTTTT | CASTSIVQGNTGELFF
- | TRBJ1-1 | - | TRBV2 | TGTGCCAGCAGTGAATTCGAAAGTGGGGGCCCCACTGAAGCTTTCTTT | CASSEFESGGPTEAFF
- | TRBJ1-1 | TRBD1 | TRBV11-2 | TGTGCCAGCAGACTAAGTCCCGGGACAGATTCGAACACTGAAGCTTTCTTT | CASRLSPGTDSNTEAFF
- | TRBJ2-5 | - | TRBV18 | TGTGCCAGCTCTGACGAAAAGGAGACCCAGTACTTC | CASSDEKETQYF
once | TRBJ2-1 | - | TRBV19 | TGTGCCAGTAGTATTTTACAGGGTGGGGGCAATGAGCAGTTCTTC | CASSILQGGGNEQFF
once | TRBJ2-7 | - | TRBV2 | TGTGCCAGCAGTGAAGCAAGCTCCTACGAGCAGTACTTC | CASSEASSYEQYF
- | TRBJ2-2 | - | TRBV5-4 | TGTGCCACCGCCCTCAAGGGTGGAAGCACCGGGGAGCTGTTTTTT | CATALKGGSTGELFF
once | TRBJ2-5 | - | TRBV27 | TGTGCCAGCAGTTTATATCCAGGGGGGAGGGCAGAGACCCAGTACTTC | CASSLYPGGRAETQYF
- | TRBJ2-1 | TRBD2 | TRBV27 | TGTGCCAGCAGTTTCTATCCTAGCGGGAGGTTAAATGAGCAGTTCTTC | CASSFYPSGRLNEQFF
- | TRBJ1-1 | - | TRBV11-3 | TGTGCCAGCAGCCGCGTCGGAGACACTGAAGCTTTCTTT | CASSRVGDTEAFF
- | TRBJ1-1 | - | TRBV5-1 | TGCGCCAGCAGCTTGGGTCGAGGTGGTCGCACTGAAGCTTTCTTT | CASSLGRGGRTEAFF
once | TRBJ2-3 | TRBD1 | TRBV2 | TGTGCCAGCAGTGAGTTTCAGGGGGTTAGCACAGATACGCAGTATTTT | CASSEFQGVSTDTQYF
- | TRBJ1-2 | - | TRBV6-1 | TGTGCCAGCAGTGAAGCGATTACAGAGGGCTACACCTTC | CASSEAITEGYTF
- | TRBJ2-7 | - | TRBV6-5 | TGTGCCAGCAGTTATAGTAGGGAGGAGTACTTC | CASSYSREEYF
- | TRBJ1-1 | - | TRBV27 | TGTGCCAGCAGCTTAACCACAGGGAGTACTGAAGCTTTCTTT | CASSLTTGSTEAFF
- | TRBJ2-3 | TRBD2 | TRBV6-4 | TGTGCCAGCAGTCGCGGGGGGGCCCAAGATACGCAGTATTTT | CASSRGGAQDTQYF
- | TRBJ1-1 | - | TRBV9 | TGTGCCAGCAGCGTAGACAGGGAAGGGACCACTGAAGCTTTCTTT | CASSVDREGTTEAFF